This T cell receptor beta chain was recorded in a study of blood T cell repertoires in COVID-19. The CDR3 loop spans 15 amino acids. Germline lookup yields CDR1 SGHKS and CDR2 YYEKEE (reference sequence). Germline trimming cut 4 bases from V and 7 bases from J; bases unmatched to any gene: 8. The protocol was immunoSEQ multiplex PCR, while the TCRdb copy is restricted to in-frame clones and leaves out a portion. The sample has about 220,000 clones; more than 80% are singletons. This receptor was identified in a woman aged 40 to 50 with acute COVID-19. The chain uses TRBV5-5 and TRBJ1-4; TRBD1 matches at 9 bases. Sequences were obtained from PBMCs or T cells enriched from blood (not recorded which). The CDR3 loop is CASSLPGQGFEKLFF. In DNA, the CDR3 is TGTGCCAGCAGCCTACCGGGACAGGGATTTGAAAAACTGTTTTTT. Looking up the rest from reference TRBV5-5 and TRBJ1-4 gives the full variable domain: DAGVTQSPTHLIKTRGQQVTLRCSPISGHKSVSWYQQVLGQGPQFIFQYYEKEERGRGNFPDRFSARQFPNYSSELNVNALLLGDSALYLCASSLPGQGFEKLFFGSGTQLSVL.